These 16 T cell receptor beta chains came from one sample sequenced in a study of B cell selection in AIRE deficiency. Conventional CD4 T cells were sorted as CD4+CD127+ cells. Sequencing was performed with immunoSEQ multiplex PCR; in TCRdb, only in-frame clones are kept and a portion is missing. The table has 25,000 or so clones, 97% seen once. Sequencing was carried out using conventional CD4+ T cells sorted from PBMCs. These receptors were obtained from a human donor with AIRE deficiency.

The gene calls are TRBV19 and TRBJ2-1; 13 bases map to TRBD2. This CDR3 comprises 18 residues. The germline V gene has CDR1 LNHDA and CDR2 SQIVND (reference sequence). V was clipped by 6 bases and J by 4 bases; unmatched bases: 12. CDR3 nucleotide sequence: TGTGCCAGTAGCCGCGGACTAGCGGGGGAGGAATATTACAATGAGCAGTTCTTC. It yields the protein CASSRGLAGEEYYNEQFF.

The chain uses TRBV9 and TRBJ2-1; D gene ambiguous. Germline CDR1 SGDLS, CDR2 YYNGEE. The length of the CDR3 is 18 residues. Between the trimmed V and J ends, which lost 4 bases and 6 bases, there was a span of 26 bases. DNA for the CDR3: TGTGCCAGCAGCCCCTATACCCACGCCGGGTCCCCCATCAATGAGCAGTTCTTC. As protein: CASSPYTHAGSPINEQFF.

V and J are TRBV18 and TRBJ1-5; D might be TRBD1 (6 bases). Per the germline V gene, CDR1 is KGHSH and CDR2 is LQKENI. This CDR3 spans 14 amino acids. V was pared by 6 bases and J by 1 base, with 10 bases between. The CDR3 region is CASSPDRSNQPQHF. DNA of the CDR3: TGTGCCAGCTCCCCCGACAGGAGCAATCAGCCCCAGCATTTT.

The rearrangement uses TRBV6-6 and TRBJ2-1; 9 nucleotides align to TRBD2. Per germline, CDR1 MNHNY and CDR2 SVGAGI (reference sequence). V lost 4 bases and J lost 6; bases outside the gene matches: 4. CDR3 length equals 14 residues. For the CDR3, the DNA is TGTGCCAGCAGTTTAGGGACTAGCCTCAATGAGCAGTTCTTC. It specifies CASSLGTSLNEQFF.

The chain employs TRBV2 and TRBJ1-4; D unresolved. The V end was cut by 6 bases, the J end by 5 bases, with 10 bases between. Germline V gives CDR1 SNHLY, CDR2 FYNNEI. The CDR3 sequence is 13 residues long. As DNA, the CDR3 is TGTGCCAGCAGCCCTTTTAAAAATGAAAAACTGTTTTTT. Translation: CASSPFKNEKLFF.

This chain joins TRBV28 and TRBJ1-5; 9 bases fit TRBD1. The CDR3 is made up of 11 amino acids. V gave up 4 bases and J gave up 16 bases; unmatched junction bases: 5. Germline values: CDR1 MDHEN, CDR2 SYDVKM. The CDR3 DNA reads as TGTGCCAGCAGTTCGGGACAGGGAAAACATTTT. Translating it yields CASSSGQGKHF.

The V call is TRBV18, the J call TRBJ2-3, with 8 bases lining up with TRBD2. The CDR3 covers 16 residues. V lost 4 bases and J lost 1; bases outside the gene matches: 7. Germline CDR1 is KGHSH and CDR2 is LQKENI. For the CDR3, the DNA is TGTGCCAGCTCACTACCGGGACTAGGGGGCACAGATACGCAGTATTTT. Translation: CASSLPGLGGTDTQYF.

The J gene is TRBJ1-4, the V gene TRBV6-1, with 9 bases aligning to TRBD1. With V trimmed by 6 bases and J by 7 bases, 6 bases remained unmatched. This CDR3 region has 14 residues. The germline V gene has CDR1 MNHNS and CDR2 SASEGT. The CDR3 DNA is TGTGCCAGCAGCCGACAGGGGGAAAGTGAAAAACTGTTTTTT. Encoded protein: CASSRQGESEKLFF.

The chain combines TRBV9 with TRBJ2-1; TRBD2 aligns across 12 bases. The ends lost 0 bases at V and 7 bases at J; junction bases unmatched: 8. The CDR3 is 17 amino acids. The germline V gene has CDR1 SGDLS and CDR2 YYNGEE. CDR3 in DNA: TGTGCCAGCAGCGTAGGGCTAGCGGGAGGGCCTAGAAATGAGCAGTTCTTC. As protein: CASSVGLAGGPRNEQFF.

This chain links TRBV7-3 with TRBJ2-4, with 7 bases matching TRBD1. Germline CDR1 and CDR2: SGHTA and FQGTGA. CDR3 length: 13 amino acids. Trimming cost V 1 base and J 6 bases; bases outside gene matches: 0. DNA of the CDR3: TGTGCCAGCAGCTTAAGACAGGGAAACATTCAGTACTTC. Its translation: CASSLRQGNIQYF.

J is TRBJ1-5 and V is TRBV29-1, with D unclear. The V gene lost 1 base and the J gene lost 6 bases, with 10 bases spanning the gap. The CDR3 contains 13 residues. Germline V gives CDR1 SQVTM, CDR2 ANQGSEA. This chain's CDR3 is CSVEAGMGQPQHF. CDR3 coding DNA: TGCAGCGTTGAAGCCGGGATGGGTCAGCCCCAGCATTTT. The whole variable domain, filled in from reference TRBV29-1 and TRBJ1-5, reads SAVISQKPSRDICQRGTSLTIQCQVDSQVTMMFWYRQQPGQSLTLIATANQGSEATYESGFVIDKFPISRPNLTFSTLTVSNMSPEDSSIYLCSVEAGMGQPQHFGDGTRLSIL.

V is TRBV6-5 and J is TRBJ1-3, with unresolved D. Germline V gene data show CDR1 as MNHEY and CDR2 as SVGAGI. The CDR3 contains 15 residues. The V end lost 0 bases, the J end lost 1 base, and 7 bases lay between the germline ends. CDR3 loop: CASSYSWGSGNTIYF. The DNA for the CDR3 is TGTGCCAGCAGTTACTCGTGGGGTTCTGGAAACACCATATATTTT.

The rearrangement joins TRBV29-1 to TRBJ2-7; 9 nucleotides agree with TRBD2. Unmatched junction bases numbered 6, after V lost 7 bases and J lost 2 bases. Germline values: CDR1 SQVTM, CDR2 ANQGSEA. The CDR3 is 13 amino acids. The CDR3 DNA reads as TGCAGCGGGATACTAGCGGGTGCCTACGAGCAGTACTTC. Translating it yields CSGILAGAYEQYF.

The genes are TRBV5-1 and TRBJ1-2; D remains ambiguous. CDR3 length equals 15 residues. Germline CDR1 SGHRS, CDR2 YFSETQ. V was cut by 1 base and J by 0 bases, with 10 bases left in between. The CDR3 region is CASSLIGDTNYGYTF. For the CDR3, the DNA is TGCGCCAGCAGCTTGATTGGAGATACTAACTATGGCTACACCTTC. Drawing the rest from reference TRBV5-1 and TRBJ1-2, the complete variable domain is KAGVTQTPRYLIKTRGQQVTLSCSPISGHRSVSWYQQTPGQGLQFLFEYFSETQRNKGNFPGRFSGRQFSNSRSEMNVSTLELGDSALYLCASSLIGDTNYGYTFGSGTRLTVV.

This chain connects TRBV28 to TRBJ1-1; D unresolved. The ends were cut back, 6 bases at V and 4 bases at J, with 9 bases in the middle. The V gene's germline CDR1 is MDHEN and CDR2 SYDVKM. The CDR3 extends over 12 amino acids. The chain's CDR3 is CASRTPVTEAFF. CDR3 DNA: TGTGCCAGCAGGACTCCGGTCACTGAAGCTTTCTTT. Variable domain in full (rest from reference TRBV28 and TRBJ1-1): DVKVTQSSRYLVKRTGEKVFLECVQDMDHENMFWYRQDPGLGLRLIYFSYDVKMKEKGDIPEGYSVSREKKERFSLILESASTNQTSMYLCASRTPVTEAFFGQGTRLTVV.

This chain joins TRBV7-2 and TRBJ1-5; D is unresolved. This CDR3 spans 13 amino acids. V was pared by 2 bases and J by 5 bases, with 7 bases between. Germline V lookup: CDR1 SGHTA, CDR2 FQGNSA. The chain's CDR3 is CASSLREDQPQHF. Written as DNA, the CDR3 is TGTGCCAGCAGCTTAAGGGAGGATCAGCCCCAGCATTTT.